The 27 T cell receptor beta chains below come from one sample, sequenced in a study of cytomegalovirus exposure and HLA in healthy donors. The PCR ran on 60 Vbeta and 13 Jbeta primers. Using immunoSEQ multiplex PCR, the repertoire was profiled, and TCRdb retains in-frame clones only, with some absent. The sample lists about 90,000 clones, approximately 64% seen once, with 20% to 25% in the top ten. The sequencing input was PBMCs. The receptor set was obtained from a woman in her forties or fifties in good health and CMV-seropositive.

This clone was picked up a small number of times. The rearrangement joins TRBV13 to TRBJ2-1; perhaps TRBD2 as D (5 bases). The CDR3 loop spans 16 amino acids. Deletions cut 1 base from V and 0 bases from J, with 10 bases between. Germline V gene sequence: CDR1 PRHDT, CDR2 FYEKMQ (reference sequence). CDR3 in DNA: TGTGCCAGCAGCTTAGCCGGGGAGAGCTCCTACAATGAGCAGTTCTTC. Protein: CASSLAGESSYNEQFF.

The chain recombines TRBV11-2 with TRBJ2-5; possibly TRBD2 for D (5 bases). CDR3 length: 15 residues. The V and J ends lost 1 base and 4 bases respectively, with 13 bases between them. Germline V CDR1 and CDR2: SGHAT, FQNNGV. This CDR3 reads CASSLVVDTRETQYF. The CDR3 nucleotides read TGTGCCAGCAGCTTAGTAGTAGATACTAGAGAGACCCAGTACTTC.

The rearrangement links TRBV6-1 to TRBJ1-2; 7 bases agree with TRBD1. With 3 bases clipped from V and 4 bases from J, the junction kept 8 bases outside the gene matches. Germline loops: CDR1 MNHNS, CDR2 SASEGT. CDR3 length: 15 amino acids. The DNA of the CDR3 is TGTGCCAGCAGTGAGAAGCCGACAGGGCTCTATGGCTACACCTTC. Amino acid sequence: CASSEKPTGLYGYTF.

The chain uses TRBV6-5 and TRBJ2-1, with TRBD2 matching 9 bases. V was clipped by 5 bases and J by 4 bases; unmatched bases: 6. Germline V CDR1 and CDR2: MNHEY, SVGAGI. This CDR3 contains 15 residues. For the CDR3, the DNA is TGTGCCAGCAGTCCCACTAGCGGGCGATACAATGAGCAGTTCTTC. Residues: CASSPTSGRYNEQFF.

The chain recombines TRBV18 with TRBJ1-1; 8 bases match TRBD1. Germline CDR1 reads KGHSH; CDR2 reads LQKENI. Trimming removed 3 bases from V and 7 bases from J; junction bases left unmatched: 10. This CDR3 is built from 15 residues. CDR3 region: CASSPPGGARVEAFF. The CDR3 bases are TGTGCCAGCTCACCCCCAGGGGGCGCGAGGGTTGAAGCTTTCTTT.

This clone was detected only a few times. V gene TRBV9 combines with J gene TRBJ1-1, with TRBD1 identical over 7 bases. This CDR3 comprises 15 residues. Germline assignment: CDR1 SGDLS and CDR2 YYNGEE. V trimming: 3 bases; J trimming: 2 bases; junction bases outside the gene matches: 7. Written as DNA, the CDR3 is TGTGCCAGCAGCGAAACAGGGGCCGGTAACACTGAAGCTTTCTTT. It yields the protein CASSETGAGNTEAFF.

This clone was recorded only once. V and J are TRBV5-6 and TRBJ2-1, with D possibly TRBD1 on 6 matching bases. CDR1 is SGHDT and CDR2 is YYEEEE in the germline V gene. The CDR3 contains 11 residues. V shed 5 bases and J shed 14 bases, with 14 bases lying between them. The chain's CDR3 is CASRIQRTEFF. Here the CDR3 DNA reads TGTGCCAGCAGGATACAACGGACAGAGTTCTTC. The full variable domain, its missing parts supplied by reference TRBV5-6 and TRBJ2-1, is DAGVTQSPTHLIKTRGQQVTLRCSPKSGHDTVSWYQQALGQGPQFIFQYYEEEERQRGNFPDRFSGHQFPNYSSELNVNALLLGDSALYLCASRIQRTEFFGPGTRLTVL.

DNA for the CDR3: TGCGCCAGCGGGGTACAGGGGGCCGCCGGGGAGCTGTTTTTT. This translates into CASGVQGAAGELFF. J is TRBJ2-2 and V is TRBV5-1, with 9 bases that match TRBD1. The J segment lost 6 bases and the V segment lost 7 bases, leaving 7 bases of the junction unmatched. CDR3 size: 14 residues. CDR1 and CDR2 (germline): SGHRS, YFSETQ.

The rearrangement links TRBV27 to TRBJ2-6; D call uncertain. Deletions cut 0 bases from V and 0 bases from J, with 6 bases between. This CDR3 has 16 residues. Germline CDR1 and CDR2: MNHEY and SMNVEV (reference sequence). The CDR3, as DNA: TGTGCCAGCAGTTTATCGAGTAGCTCTGGGGCCAACGTCCTGACTTTC. This sequence encodes CASSLSSSSGANVLTF.

The chain combines TRBV29-1 with TRBJ1-2; TRBD1 might be the D (5 bases). The V and J ends lost 4 bases and 2 bases respectively, with 11 bases between them. The germline gives CDR1 SQVTM, CDR2 ANQGSEA. The CDR3 contains 13 residues. The CDR3 DNA reads TGCAGCGTTGTTCAGGGAATAAACTATGGCTACACCTTC. This gives the protein CSVVQGINYGYTF.

This chain connects TRBV10-3 to TRBJ1-5; possible D gene TRBD1, 6 bases. The germline V gene has CDR1 ENHRY and CDR2 SYGVKD. The CDR3 loop spans 16 amino acids. V dropped 0 bases and J dropped 3 bases, with 12 bases sitting between them. CDR3 region: CAISESGQGTNQPQHF. CDR3 nucleotide sequence: TGTGCCATCAGTGAGTCGGGACAAGGTACCAATCAGCCCCAGCATTTT.

This chain links TRBV6-6 with TRBJ1-4; D unresolved. The length of the CDR3 is 15 residues. Between the trimmed V and J ends, which lost 5 bases and 0 bases, there was a span of 10 bases. From germline, CDR1 is MNHNY and CDR2 SVGAGI (reference sequence). The CDR3 is CASSPRVATNEKLFF. The CDR3, as DNA: TGTGCCAGCAGTCCCCGGGTTGCAACTAATGAAAAACTGTTTTTT.

This clone was found a few times. CDR3 in DNA: TGTGCCAGCACGACTTCGGGACAGCTCACCGGGGAGCTGTTTTTT. This codes for CASTTSGQLTGELFF. The J gene is TRBJ2-2, the V gene TRBV28, with 7 bases that match TRBD1. The CDR3 runs to 15 residues. Germline CDR1 MDHEN, CDR2 SYDVKM. The V segment lost 7 bases and the J segment 4 bases; nucleotides outside the gene matches: 9.

A note on this clone: The germline gene is not matched at one end of the junction; a read error may be the cause. The chain links TRBV5-4 to TRBJ2-7; tentatively, D is TRBD2 (6 bases). Germline V gives CDR1 SGHNT, CDR2 YYREEE (reference sequence). The CDR3 is 15 amino acids. DNA of the CDR3: TGTGCCAGCAGTTTGGGTGGAGGGCTCAGGGACGAGCAGTACTTC. It is translated as CASSLGGGLRDEQYF.

The V gene is TRBV2, the J gene TRBJ2-5; 7 bases fit TRBD2. The V gene's germline CDR1 is SNHLY and CDR2 FYNNEI. This CDR3 is built from 14 residues. Trimming removed 5 bases from V and 3 bases from J; junction bases left unmatched: 6. The CDR3 reads CASSRGLREETQYF. In DNA form, the CDR3 reads TGTGCCAGCAGTCGGGGACTAAGGGAAGAGACCCAGTACTTC. Combining the CDR3 with reference TRBV2 and TRBJ2-5 gives the whole variable domain EPEVTQTPSHQVTQMGQEVILRCVPISNHLYFYWYRQILGQKVEFLVSFYNNEISEKSEIFDDQFSVERPDGSNFTLKIRSTKLEDSAMYFCASSRGLREETQYFGPGTRLLVL.

This sequence joins TRBV25-1 and TRBJ2-2; D is ambiguous. The V gene's germline CDR1 is MGHDK and CDR2 SYGVNS. There are 13 residues in the CDR3. Trimming pared 7 bases from V and 0 bases from J, leaving 6 bases between. As DNA, the CDR3 is TGTGCCAGCAAAAGCGCGAACACCGGGGAGCTGTTTTTT. This translates into CASKSANTGELFF. Drawing the rest from reference TRBV25-1 and TRBJ2-2, the complete variable domain is EADIYQTPRYLVIGTGKKITLECSQTMGHDKMYWYQQDPGMELHLIHYSYGVNSTEKGDLSSESTVSRIRTEHFPLTLESARPSHTSQYLCASKSANTGELFFGEGSRLTVL.

The chain recombines TRBV6-1 with TRBJ1-5; tentative D call: TRBD1 (5 bases). This CDR3 region has 14 residues. Trimming removed 5 bases at V and 9 bases at J, with 17 bases between. The germline gives CDR1 MNHNS, CDR2 SASEGT. The CDR3 nucleotides are TGTGCCAGCAGTCTAATTGGGGGGACGCGGCCCCAGCATTTT. Encoded protein: CASSLIGGTRPQHF.

The gene calls are TRBV28 and TRBJ1-6; possible D gene TRBD1, 6 bases. The V gene lost 6 bases and the J gene lost 7 bases, with 19 bases spanning the gap. The germline V gene has CDR1 MDHEN and CDR2 SYDVKM. This CDR3 has 16 residues. The CDR3 region has the DNA TGTGCCAGCAGCACCCCGACAGGCGGCCTAAATTCACCCCTCCACTTT. Translating it yields CASSTPTGGLNSPLHF.

The J gene is TRBJ1-5, the V gene TRBV7-8, with 9 bases fitting TRBD1. Germline CDR1 SGHVS, CDR2 FQNEAQ. The CDR3 extends over 16 amino acids. With 3 bases clipped from V and 5 bases from J, the junction kept 8 bases outside the gene matches. The CDR3 coding sequence is TGTGCCAGCAGCTTCCGCCGGGACAGGGCCCATCAGCCCCAGCATTTT. Encoded protein: CASSFRRDRAHQPQHF. Variable domain in full (rest from reference TRBV7-8 and TRBJ1-5): GAGVSQSPRYKVAKRGQDVALRCDPISGHVSLFWYQQALGQGPEFLTYFQNEAQLDKSGLPSDRFFAERPEGSVSTLKIQRTQQEDSAVYLCASSFRRDRAHQPQHFGDGTRLSIL.

The chain joins TRBV4-2 to TRBJ1-2, with a tentative D call TRBD1 (6 bases). From germline, CDR1 is LGHNA and CDR2 YNFKEQ. The CDR3 length is 16 residues. The V gene lost 0 bases and the J gene lost 0 bases, with 11 bases spanning the gap. The CDR3 spells CASSQEGGVANYGYTF. The DNA of the CDR3 is TGTGCCAGCAGCCAAGAAGGGGGGGTAGCTAACTATGGCTACACCTTC.

V gene TRBV2 combines with J gene TRBJ1-1, with 7 bases identical to TRBD1. Germline CDR1 SNHLY, CDR2 FYNNEI. The CDR3 loop spans 16 amino acids. V lost 3 bases, J lost 5 bases, and 12 bases stayed unmatched. CDR3 region: CASSEVGTVPGTEAFF. CDR3 nucleotide sequence: TGTGCCAGCAGTGAGGTGGGGACAGTACCGGGAACTGAAGCTTTCTTT. The variable domain in full, with the rest retrieved from reference TRBV2 and TRBJ1-1, is EPEVTQTPSHQVTQMGQEVILRCVPISNHLYFYWYRQILGQKVEFLVSFYNNEISEKSEIFDDQFSVERPDGSNFTLKIRSTKLEDSAMYFCASSEVGTVPGTEAFFGQGTRLTVV.

The chain is built from TRBV19 and TRBJ1-5; D gene ambiguous. The CDR3 consists of 15 residues. In germline, CDR1 is LNHDA, CDR2 SQIVND (reference sequence). V shed 4 bases and J shed 2 bases, with 12 bases lying between them. The CDR3 reads CASSKRDLGNQPQHF. The CDR3 nucleotides are TGTGCCAGTAGTAAGAGAGATTTGGGCAATCAGCCCCAGCATTTT.

This clone was picked up one time. This clone may be a read error of a much larger clone one base away. The chain combines TRBV2 with TRBJ2-5; D not certain. The CDR3 loop spans 11 amino acids. The V gene's germline CDR1 is SNHLY and CDR2 FYNNEI. V shed 6 bases and J shed 2 bases, with 4 bases lying between them. The CDR3 DNA sequence: TGTGCCAGCAGCCTACAAGAGACCCAGTACTTC. This gives the protein CASSLQETQYF.

V and J are TRBV7-9 and TRBJ2-1; TRBD1 matches at 7 bases. The CDR3 is 15 amino acids. Per the germline V gene, CDR1 is SEHNR and CDR2 is FQNEAQ (reference sequence). V shed 6 bases, J shed 6 bases, and the junction held 11 bases outside the gene matches. The CDR3 DNA follows: TGTGCCAGCAGTGAGGGACAGATCCGGGGCAATGAGCAGTTCTTC. Translating it yields CASSEGQIRGNEQFF. Combining the CDR3 with reference TRBV7-9 and TRBJ2-1 gives the whole variable domain DTGVSQNPRHKITKRGQNVTFRCDPISEHNRLYWYRQTLGQGPEFLTYFQNEAQLEKSRLLSDRFSAERPKGSFSTLEIQRTEQGDSAMYLCASSEGQIRGNEQFFGPGTRLTVL.

This chain joins TRBV29-1 and TRBJ2-1; D might be TRBD1 (6 bases). Trimming took 7 bases from V and 10 from J, leaving 11 bases between them. The CDR3 length is 10 residues. Germline CDR1 is SQVTM and CDR2 is ANQGSEA. The DNA of the CDR3 is TGCAGCGGTGCCGACAGGGAGCAGTTCTTC. It is translated as CSGADREQFF.

This clone has a handful of counts. This rearrangement joins TRBV27 to TRBJ2-3; no firm D call. The V gene lost 2 bases and the J gene lost 2 bases, with 8 bases spanning the gap. The CDR3 covers 14 residues. The germline gives CDR1 MNHEY, CDR2 SMNVEV (reference sequence). CDR3 region: CASSLVTDTDTQYF. The CDR3 region has the DNA TGTGCCAGCAGTTTAGTGACTGACACAGATACGCAGTATTTT.

This chain uses TRBV6-5 with TRBJ1-3, with 7 bases identical to TRBD1. Germline CDR1 and CDR2: MNHEY and SVGAGI. V was pared by 4 bases and J by 0 bases, with 6 bases of the junction left unmatched. The CDR3 is 16 amino acids. CDR3: CASSLTGTRSGNTIYF. DNA for the CDR3: TGTGCCAGCAGTTTGACAGGGACCCGCTCTGGAAACACCATATATTTT.